A selection of T cell receptor beta chains follows, all from one sample in a study of shared clonotypes between healthy human individuals. Sequencing used immunoSEQ multiplex PCR; TCRdb keeps in-frame clones, though not all of them. The sample holds approximately 740,000 clones, roughly 70% seen once. Sample: memory CD4+ T cells sorted from blood. Source of these receptors: a woman aged 30 to 39 in good health. Both conserved end residues are part of each CDR3. The D gene is left open where the match is weak. Rows may omit the clone size; those that give it use once, few, many or a size class.

J	size	D	V	CDR3	DNA
TRBJ1-1	.	TRBD1	TRBV10-1	CASSAGGGWNTEAFF	TGCGCCAGCAGTGCGGGAGGGGGCTGGAACACTGAAGCTTTCTTT
TRBJ2-5	.	.	TRBV18	CASSSGHPTETQYF	TGTGCCAGCTCTTCGGGACATCCTACGGAGACCCAGTACTTC
TRBJ2-2	.	TRBD2	TRBV6-1	CASSARTSGSTGELFF	TGTGCCAGCAGTGCACGGACTAGCGGGAGTACCGGGGAGCTGTTTTTT
TRBJ2-7	.	.	TRBV4-1	CASSQGTDFGSYEQYF	TGCGCCAGCAGCCAAGGTACGGACTTCGGCTCCTACGAGCAGTACTTC
TRBJ2-7	.	.	TRBV11-2	CASSLDGVMSYEQYF	TGTGCCAGCAGCTTAGATGGAGTGATGTCCTACGAGCAGTACTTC
TRBJ2-7	.	TRBD2	TRBV5-1	CASSLSGRYEQYF	TGCGCCAGCAGCTTGAGCGGGAGATACGAGCAGTACTTC
TRBJ1-1	few	.	TRBV10-3	CAISEGQWNTEAFF	TGTGCCATCAGTGAGGGGCAGTGGAACACTGAAGCTTTCTTT
TRBJ1-5	.	TRBD1	TRBV28	CATMTGTDSNQPQHF	TGTGCCACCATGACCGGGACAGATAGCAATCAGCCCCAGCATTTT
TRBJ2-1	.	.	TRBV13	CASSLTLHSYNEQFF	TGTGCCAGCAGCTTAACCCTACACTCCTACAATGAGCAGTTCTTC
TRBJ2-3	few	.	TRBV6-1	CASLGPPGDTQYF	TGTGCCAGCCTGGGGCCCCCGGGGGATACGCAGTATTTT
TRBJ1-1	.	.	TRBV6-8	CASRGQVNTEAFF	TGTGCCAGTAGAGGACAAGTGAACACTGAAGCTTTCTTT
TRBJ1-2	.	.	TRBV7-8	CASSSLRDNRNYGYTF	TGTGCCAGCAGCTCCCTCCGGGACAACCGAAACTATGGCTACACCTTC
TRBJ1-5	.	TRBD1	TRBV28	CASSWGQHHNQPQHF	TGTGCCAGCAGTTGGGGACAGCATCACAATCAGCCCCAGCATTTT
TRBJ2-7	many	.	TRBV2	CASNALGIEQYF	TGTGCCAGCAACGCCCTGGGTATTGAGCAGTACTTC
TRBJ2-7	.	.	TRBV18	CASSPSPGAEQYF	TGTGCCAGCTCACCATCTCCCGGGGCCGAGCAGTACTTC
TRBJ2-7	.	.	TRBV6-1	CASRWLPGPYEQYF	TGTGCCAGCAGGTGGTTGCCGGGCCCTTACGAGCAGTACTTC
TRBJ2-3	.	TRBD1	TRBV19	CASRNTGGARDTQYF	TGTGCCAGTAGAAACACAGGGGGCGCGAGAGATACGCAGTATTTT
TRBJ2-2	.	.	TRBV7-2	CASSFPGRSTGELFF	TGTGCCAGCAGCTTTCCAGGGCGGAGCACCGGGGAGCTGTTTTTT
TRBJ1-3	.	.	TRBV2	CASTGVRGNTIYF	TGTGCCAGCACAGGGGTTCGAGGAAACACCATATATTTT
TRBJ2-3	.	TRBD2	TRBV28	CASSPLAGGSVTQYF	TGTGCCAGCAGTCCGCTAGCGGGAGGATCTGTTACGCAGTATTTT
TRBJ1-5	.	.	TRBV7-9	CASSFPGLQPQHF	TGTGCCAGCAGCTTTCCAGGGCTCCAGCCCCAGCATTTT
TRBJ2-1	few	.	TRBV6-5	CASSYYLGDYNEQFF	TGTGCCAGCAGTTACTATCTCGGGGATTACAATGAGCAGTTCTTC
TRBJ2-5	.	.	TRBV11-2	CASSFSDGQETQYF	TGTGCCAGCAGCTTTAGTGACGGCCAAGAGACCCAGTACTTC
TRBJ2-7	.	.	TRBV7-8	CASSLGGQSYEQYF	TGTGCCAGCAGCTTAGGGGGTCAGTCCTACGAGCAGTACTTC
TRBJ1-5	.	.	TRBV18	CASSPSPRGGNQPQHF	TGTGCCAGCTCACCAAGTCCCAGGGGAGGCAATCAGCCCCAGCATTTT
TRBJ1-5	.	.	TRBV6-1	CASSLHPRGNQPQHF	TGTGCCAGCAGTCTCCACCCGAGGGGCAATCAGCCCCAGCATTTT
TRBJ2-5	many	.	TRBV11-3	CASSHPTAEAQYF	TGTGCCAGCAGCCACCCGACAGCGGAGGCCCAGTACTTC
TRBJ2-2	.	.	TRBV5-1	CASSLGRDRGELFF	TGCGCCAGCAGCTTGGGTAGGGACCGAGGGGAGCTGTTTTTT
TRBJ1-2	.	TRBD1	TRBV25-1	CASSEPDRGGYTF	TGTGCCAGCAGTGAACCGGACAGGGGGGGCTACACCTTC
TRBJ2-3	.	TRBD1	TRBV7-3	CASSLGQLSTDTQYF	TGTGCCAGCAGCTTGGGACAGCTGAGCACAGATACGCAGTATTTT
TRBJ2-1	.	.	TRBV4-2	CASSHSQTPNEQFF	TGTGCCAGCAGCCATTCCCAAACCCCCAATGAGCAGTTCTTC
TRBJ2-5	many	.	TRBV6-5	CASSFGADSQTQYF	TGTGCCAGCAGTTTCGGGGCCGACAGTCAGACCCAGTACTTC
TRBJ2-1	.	TRBD1	TRBV29-1	CSVDRQGYNEQFF	TGCAGCGTTGACCGACAGGGCTACAATGAGCAGTTCTTC
TRBJ2-7	.	TRBD2	TRBV9	CASSSSGLRGDYEQYF	TGTGCCAGCAGCTCGAGTGGGCTTCGGGGGGACTACGAGCAGTACTTC
TRBJ1-1	.	.	TRBV10-1	CASSENGPTETFF	TGCGCCAGCAGTGAGAACGGTCCGACGGAAACTTTCTTT
TRBJ2-1	once	TRBD1	TRBV5-4	CASSLGDRASYNEQFF	TGTGCCAGCAGCTTGGGGGACAGGGCATCCTACAATGAGCAGTTCTTC
TRBJ2-7	.	TRBD2	TRBV9	CASSPGLVYEQYF	TGTGCCAGCAGCCCGGGACTAGTCTACGAGCAGTACTTC
TRBJ2-5	.	TRBD1	TRBV5-8	CASSLRTGRETQYF	TGTGCCAGCAGCCTACGGACAGGTCGGGAGACCCAGTACTTC
TRBJ1-3	many	.	TRBV19	CASSARDGGNTIYF	TGTGCCAGTAGTGCCCGGGACGGTGGAAACACCATATATTTT
TRBJ2-3	.	TRBD2	TRBV11-3	CASSSGTSGSTDTQYF	TGTGCCAGCAGCTCGGGGACTAGCGGGAGCACAGATACGCAGTATTTT
TRBJ1-1	.	.	TRBV5-1	CASSLAWGKGTEAFF	TGCGCCAGCAGCTTGGCTTGGGGTAAGGGCACTGAAGCTTTCTTT
TRBJ2-3	.	.	TRBV4-2	CASSQAPVTDTQYF	TGTGCCAGCAGCCAAGCCCCGGTGACAGATACGCAGTATTTT
TRBJ2-6	.	.	TRBV7-2	CASSSSGGGSGANVLTF	TGTGCCAGCAGCTCCTCAGGTGGCGGGTCTGGGGCCAACGTCCTGACTTTC
TRBJ2-7	.	.	TRBV27	CASSLSGGRFTYEQYF	TGTGCCAGCAGTTTATCGGGGGGGCGTTTCACCTACGAGCAGTACTTC
TRBJ2-5	.	TRBD2	TRBV28	CASSENSGRIQETQYF	TGTGCCAGCAGCGAGAATAGCGGGAGGATCCAAGAGACCCAGTACTTC
TRBJ1-2	.	.	TRBV5-1	CASSLGTNYGYTF	TGCGCCAGCAGCTTGGGTACTAACTATGGCTACACCTTC
TRBJ2-7	.	.	TRBV30	CAWSGGGSIIVYEQYF	TGTGCCTGGAGCGGAGGGGGCTCCATCATCGTTTACGAGCAGTACTTC
TRBJ2-1	.	.	TRBV6-1	CASSSLGALLNEQFF	TGTGCCAGCAGTTCCCTCGGGGCCCTACTTAATGAGCAGTTCTTC
TRBJ2-1	once	.	TRBV6-4	CASSPLRGGSYNEQFF	TGTGCCAGCAGCCCCCTCAGGGGCGGGTCCTACAATGAGCAGTTCTTC